A selection of T cell receptor beta chains follows, all from one sample in a study of T-cell reconstitution after alpha-beta-depleted transplantation in children. TCRdb reanalysed the PCR reads using MiXCR and keeps one entry per CDR3 protein. Of 25,000 to 35,000 distinct CDR3 sequences in the sample, 5.5% to 7% are singletons; the top ten hold around 30%. Sequenced here: peripheral blood, sampled 60 days after TCRalphabeta/CD19-depleted stem cell transplant. The source is a child younger than two who had a stem cell transplant for acute myeloid leukemia, so the T cells may come from the graft donor. CDR3s include the opening cysteine and the closing phenylalanine or tryptophan. A D gene is named only where the DNA matches it firmly. Size is stated as once, few, many, or a class for an expanded clone.

TRBV12-3/TRBV12-4,TRBJ2-2,many,.,TGTGCCAGCAGTTTAGACGACCAAGGGGCGAACACCGGGGAGCTGTTTTTT,CASSLDDQGANTGELFF
TRBV25-1,TRBJ2-7,many,.,TGTGCCAGCAGTGAATCCATCAGGGGATCCTACGAGCAGTACTTC,CASSESIRGSYEQYF
TRBV5-1,TRBJ1-1,many,TRBD1,TGCGCCAGCAGCTTGGCTTACTTTATCGGGACAGCGAACACTGAAGCTTTCTTT,CASSLAYFIGTANTEAFF
TRBV15,TRBJ2-7,many,TRBD2,TGTGCCACCCGGCCGACTAGCGGTTACGAGCAGTACTTC,CATRPTSGYEQYF
TRBV12-3/TRBV12-4,TRBJ2-5,many,TRBD2,TGTGCCAGCAGAGGACTAGCGGGGGCCCAAGAGACCCAGTACTTC,CASRGLAGAQETQYF
TRBV18,TRBJ2-3,many,.,TGTGCCAGCTCACCTTTGACCACTAGCACAGATACGCAGTATTTT,CASSPLTTSTDTQYF
TRBV10-3,TRBJ2-5,many,.,TGTGCCATCAGTGGAGGGGACCTACAAGAGACCCAGTACTTC,CAISGGDLQETQYF
TRBV4-2,TRBJ2-7,medium-sized,.,TGTGCCAGCAGCCTACAAGGCCAAGCCTCCTACGAGCAGTACTTC,CASSLQGQASYEQYF
TRBV9,TRBJ2-7,many,TRBD1,TGTGCCAGCAGCGTCGGGACAGGGGTCTTCTACGAGCAGTACTTC,CASSVGTGVFYEQYF
TRBV12-3/TRBV12-4,TRBJ1-2,many,.,TGTGCCAGCAGTTTTGGGCTCTATGGCTACACCTTC,CASSFGLYGYTF
TRBV9,TRBJ1-2,many,.,TGTGCCAGCAGCGTAGCGGAGGTCGGGGGCTCCGGCTATGGCTACACCTTC,CASSVAEVGGSGYGYTF
TRBV27,TRBJ2-7,medium-sized,.,TGTGCCAGCAGTTGGCAACGGGGGGCAACCTACGAGCAGTACTTC,CASSWQRGATYEQYF
TRBV7-9,TRBJ2-1,many,TRBD1,TGTGCCAGCAGCACCGGGACAGGGTTTTACAATGAGCAGTTCTTC,CASSTGTGFYNEQFF
TRBV28,TRBJ1-2,many,TRBD1,TGTGCCAGCAGCTCCGGGACAGGGGACTATGGCTACACCTTC,CASSSGTGDYGYTF
TRBV20-1,TRBJ1-1,many,.,TGCAGTGCAAGGACAAGACTGAACACTGAAGCTTTCTTT,CSARTRLNTEAFF
TRBV28,TRBJ1-2,many,TRBD1,TGTGCCAGCAGTCCCAGGGGGTATGGCTACACCTTC,CASSPRGYGYTF